This T cell receptor (beta chain) was identified in a study of T cell clonotyping in hematopoietic cell transplantation. In germline, CDR1 is MNHNS, CDR2 SASEGT. There are 15 residues in the CDR3. Trimming removed 6 bases from V and 0 bases from J, with 14 bases in between. Data came from immunoSEQ multiplex PCR; TCRdb stores just in-frame clones and leaves some out. The table records about 13,000 clones, roughly 90% of them present only once. This receptor was taken from a female patient aged 45-65 years who had an allogeneic stem cell transplant from an unrelated donor, so the T cells may come from the graft donor. Some clones in this sample may be carry-over from other donors' samples. Here the sequenced sample was PBMCs, taken 100 days after allogeneic stem cell transplant. The V gene is TRBV6-1, the J gene TRBJ1-1, with TRBD1 as a possible D gene (6 bases). The CDR3 spells CASSVGGGVNTEAFF. CDR3 DNA: TGTGCCAGCAGCGTCGGAGGGGGAGTGAACACTGAAGCTTTCTTT.